A single sample is the source of the 15 T cell receptor beta chains below, sequenced in a study of cytomegalovirus exposure and HLA in healthy donors. Primers included in the PCR were 60 Vbeta and 13 Jbeta primers. Sequenced by immunoSEQ multiplex PCR; TCRdb stores in-frame clones only, minus some. This sample has 200,000 to 250,000 clones, with over 65% found just once. Material for sequencing was PBMCs. The source of these receptors is a woman younger than 45 in good health and CMV-seronegative.

This chain uses TRBV2 with TRBJ2-5; 7 bases line up with TRBD1. The DNA matches TRBJ2-7 better at its end, which makes the J call doubtful. CDR3 length: 15 residues. The V gene's germline CDR1 is SNHLY and CDR2 FYNNEI. The CDR3 reads CASSEWGQSSYEQYF. CDR3 nucleotide sequence: TGTGCCAGCAGTGAATGGGGACAGAGCTCCTACGAGCAGTACTTC.

This rearrangement joins TRBV12-2 to TRBJ2-7; TRBD2 was called by the table and not checked on the DNA. TRBV12-2 is an annotated pseudogene. The CDR3 contains 14 residues. CDR3 in DNA: TGTGCAAGTCGCTTAGCGAATCGCGGGGTCGAGCAGTACTTC. Protein: CASRLANRGVEQYF.

The V gene is TRBV19, the J gene TRBJ1-5; D perhaps matches TRBD1 (5 bases). The CDR3 is 16 amino acids. V dropped 2 bases and J dropped 4 bases, with 15 bases sitting between them. Germline V CDR1 and CDR2: LNHDA, SQIVND (reference sequence). For the CDR3, the DNA is TGTGCCAGTAGTATACCGAGGCAGGGATGGAATCAGCCCCAGCATTTT. Protein product: CASSIPRQGWNQPQHF.

The gene calls are TRBV18 and TRBJ1-2, with no clear D. The CDR3 has 13 amino acids. Trimming took off 4 bases at V and 1 base at J, with 7 bases between the two ends. Per germline, CDR1 KGHSH and CDR2 LQKENI. CDR3 in DNA: TGTGCCAGCTCACTTGACATTAACTATGGCTACACCTTC. Protein sequence: CASSLDINYGYTF.

This clone came up a few times. The chain is built from TRBV5-8 and TRBJ2-7; 11 nucleotides match TRBD2. Germline CDR1 and CDR2: SGHTS and YDEGEE. Trimming at V came to 0 bases and at J to 5 bases, leaving 4 bases not matched to a gene. The CDR3 is 15 residues long. The CDR3, as DNA: TGTGCCAGCAGCTTGGAATTAGCGGGAGGGAACGAGCAGTACTTC. It translates to CASSLELAGGNEQYF.

CDR3 DNA: TGTGCCAGCAGCCAAGATCGCCGGACTAGCGGGGTAAAGAGCACCGGGGAGCTGTTTTTT. Protein: CASSQDRRTSGVKSTGELFF. The V call is TRBV4-2, the J call TRBJ2-2; TRBD2 agrees at 12 bases. CDR1 and CDR2 from the germline V gene are LGHNA and YNFKEQ. This CDR3 is built from 20 residues. The V segment lost 0 bases and the J segment 4 bases; nucleotides outside the gene matches: 12.

A few counts support this clone. The chain has TRBV18 and TRBJ2-2; D is possibly TRBD1 (5 bases). V gave up 3 bases and J gave up 6 bases, with 11 bases separating them. CDR1 and CDR2 from the germline V gene are KGHSH and LQKENI. CDR3 size: 14 residues. Written as DNA, the CDR3 is TGTGCCAGCTCACCCAGGCAGGGCGCCGGGGAGCTGTTTTTT. This gives the protein CASSPRQGAGELFF.

The J gene is TRBJ1-2, the V gene TRBV18; D is possibly TRBD1 (5 bases). The germline gives CDR1 KGHSH, CDR2 LQKENI. The CDR3 loop spans 14 amino acids. V lost 2 bases and J lost 4, with 11 bases in between. CDR3 bases: TGTGCCAGCTCACCAGACAGCCCGCCCTATGGCTACACCTTC. Residues: CASSPDSPPYGYTF. Using reference TRBV18 and TRBJ1-2 for the parts outside the CDR3, the full variable domain is NAGVMQNPRHLVRRRGQEARLRCSPMKGHSHVYWYRQLPEEGLKFMVYLQKENIIDESGMPKERFSAEFPKEGPSILRIQQVVRGDSAAYFCASSPDSPPYGYTFGSGTRLTVV.

V usage is TRBV5-6 and J usage is TRBJ1-6; TRBD1 aligns across 8 bases. The V gene end was trimmed by 1 base and the J gene end by 0 bases; junction bases not matched to a gene: 3. The CDR3 extends over 17 amino acids. CDR1 and CDR2 (germline): SGHDT, YYEEEE. The CDR3 bases are TGTGCCAGCAGCTTGAGACAGGGGAGCTCCTATAATTCACCCCTCCACTTT. Amino acid sequence: CASSLRQGSSYNSPLHF.

The chain recombines TRBV19 with TRBJ1-4, with no clear D. This CDR3 is 13 amino acids long. Trimming removed 9 bases at V and 4 bases at J, with 12 bases between. Germline V gene lookup returns CDR1 LNHDA and CDR2 SQIVND (reference sequence). The CDR3 nucleotides read TGTGCCAGCAGTTTCCGGGGTAATGAAAAACTGTTTTTT. Translating gives CASSFRGNEKLFF.

The table lists this clone with a count of one. The chain recombines TRBV5-1 with TRBJ2-1; TRBD1 agrees at 8 bases. The CDR3 loop spans 15 amino acids. Germline assignment: CDR1 SGHRS and CDR2 YFSETQ. V shed 4 bases and J 8 bases; nucleotides not matched to a gene: 11. The CDR3 sequence is CASSPFTGGEDEQFF. The CDR3 nucleotides read TGCGCCAGCAGCCCCTTTACAGGGGGAGAAGATGAGCAGTTCTTC.

This rearrangement joins TRBV5-1 to TRBJ2-3, with a tentative D call TRBD2 (5 bases). V gave up 5 bases and J gave up 0 bases, with 19 bases separating them. Germline-derived CDR1 and CDR2 are SGHRS and YFSETQ. The CDR3 has 17 amino acids. The CDR3 DNA reads as TGCGCCAGCAGGTTCCCCCTGCGGGCAGAGAGCACAGATACGCAGTATTTT. Its protein product is CASRFPLRAESTDTQYF. The variable domain in full, completed from reference TRBV5-1 and TRBJ2-3, reads KAGVTQTPRYLIKTRGQQVTLSCSPISGHRSVSWYQQTPGQGLQFLFEYFSETQRNKGNFPGRFSGRQFSNSRSEMNVSTLELGDSALYLCASRFPLRAESTDTQYFGPGTRLTVL.

The chain has TRBV6-5 and TRBJ2-1, with TRBD1 identical over 9 bases. V lost 7 bases, J lost 7 bases, and 11 bases stayed unmatched. The germline V gene has CDR1 MNHEY and CDR2 SVGAGI. The CDR3 spans 15 residues. The CDR3 sequence is CASTQLGTGTNEQFF. Written as DNA, the CDR3 is TGTGCCAGCACCCAACTCGGGACAGGGACGAATGAGCAGTTCTTC.

This clone was detected only a few times. This chain joins TRBV28 and TRBJ2-4; 9 bases align to TRBD2. Losses at the gene ends were 6 bases for V and 7 bases for J; bases not matched to a gene: 7. The germline CDR1 and CDR2 sequences are MDHEN and SYDVKM. The CDR3 extends over 14 amino acids. Written as DNA, the CDR3 is TGTGCCAGCAGCCTTAGCGGGAGTGTCAACATTCAGTACTTC. It codes for CASSLSGSVNIQYF.

This CDR3 reads CASSLGQPLAGLFF. The DNA for the CDR3 is TGTGCCAGCAGCTTGGGACAACCACTGGCTGGACTGTTTTTT. The rearrangement joins TRBV5-6 to TRBJ1-4; unclear D gene. In germline, CDR1 is SGHDT, CDR2 YYEEEE. V gave up 0 bases and J gave up 13 bases, with 16 bases separating them. This CDR3 comprises 14 residues.